This TCR beta chain came from a study of blood T cell repertoires in COVID-19. Libraries were prepared by immunoSEQ multiplex PCR; TCRdb keeps only in-frame clonotypes and omits some of them. The sample lists some 510,000 clones, 85% to 90% occurring once. Trimming removed 2 bases at V and 5 bases at J, with 16 bases between. Per the germline V gene, CDR1 is SGHTA and CDR2 is FQGNSA. The CDR3 runs to 15 residues. This clone was counted once. This TCR derives from a woman in her thirties or forties who had recovered from COVID-19. Sequencing was carried out using PBMCs or T cells enriched from blood (not recorded which). The chain links TRBV7-2 to TRBJ2-7; TRBD2 is a possible D gene (6 bases). CDR3 sequence: CASSLFGGNSHEQYF. CDR3 coding DNA: TGTGCCAGCAGCTTATTTGGGGGGAATAGCCACGAGCAGTACTTC.